The 6 T cell receptor beta chains reported below all come from one sample, sequenced in a study of regulatory T cells in long-lasting Graves disease. With iRepertoire HTBI primers and Arm-PCR of CDR3 regions, TCR beta libraries were built. A single record per CDR3 protein comes from TCRdb applying MiXCR to the multiplex PCR reads. Of 430,000 or so distinct CDR3 sequences listed, around 20% are singletons. Time point here: persistent/refractory GD, antithyroid drugs over 5 years with positive TRAb. The TCR library was prepared using RNA isolated from PBMCs. The starting material was peripheral blood mononuclear cells (PBMCs), obtained when the disease was refractory, from a patient treated with antithyroid drugs. The receptors shown here come from a female donor with Graves disease.

This chain connects TRBV5-1 to TRBJ1-1; unclear D gene. The ends were cut back, 0 bases at V and 8 bases at J, with 14 bases in the middle. This CDR3 has 14 residues. The germline CDR1 and CDR2 sequences are SGHRS and YFSETQ. The CDR3 region has the DNA TGCGCCAGCAGCTTGGAAACAGCGGGGTCAGAAGCTTTCTTT. Translating it yields CASSLETAGSEAFF.

This clonotype was picked up many times. The chain couples TRBV6-1 to TRBJ1-4; TRBD1 might be the D (5 bases). Trimming shortened V by 2 bases and J by 8 bases, and 15 bases separated the two germline ends. CDR3 length: 15 amino acids. The V gene's germline CDR1 is MNHNS and CDR2 SASEGT. In DNA form, the CDR3 reads TGTGCCAGCAGTGAATCCTGGGACCCATGGGAAAAACTGTTTTTT. Amino acid sequence: CASSESWDPWEKLFF.

The V and J genes are TRBV5-4 and TRBJ1-5; possibly TRBD1 for D (6 bases). Germline values: CDR1 SGHNT, CDR2 YYREEE (reference sequence). V dropped 0 bases and J dropped 0 bases, with 10 bases sitting between them. This CDR3 contains 16 residues. CDR3 nucleotide sequence: TGTGCCAGCAGCTTGGGCGGACAGTCTAGCAATCAGCCCCAGCATTTT. Translation: CASSLGGQSSNQPQHF.

This clonotype was seen ten or more times. V usage is TRBV15 and J usage is TRBJ1-2; D may be TRBD1 (6 bases). Trimming stripped 0 bases from V and 6 bases from J, with 17 bases between. CDR3 size: 16 residues. Per the germline V gene, CDR1 is LNHNV and CDR2 is YYDKDF (reference sequence). In nucleotides, the CDR3 is TGTGCCACCAGCAGAGATATTAAGGGGGTCCCTGATGGCTACACCTTC. This encodes CATSRDIKGVPDGYTF.

This clonotype has ten or more counts. One junction end does not reproduce the germline sequence, and a read error may be involved. The CDR3 DNA reads TGTGCCAGCAGTTATAGCCTGACAGGACCGACTCCCTTC. It yields the protein CASSYSLTGPTPF. V gene TRBV6-2 or TRBV6-3 combines with J gene TRBJ2-7; TRBD1 is a possible D gene (6 bases). Germline V gene lookup returns CDR1 MNHEY and CDR2 SVGEGT. This CDR3 spans 13 amino acids.

The chain is built from TRBV9 and TRBJ2-7; no clear D. The germline V gene has CDR1 SGDLS and CDR2 YYNGEE. Deletions cut 2 bases from V and 3 bases from J, with 9 bases between. The CDR3 totals 13 residues. CDR3 in DNA: TGTGCCAGCAGCGTCGACGGTAACTACGAGCAGTACTTC. Translating it yields CASSVDGNYEQYF.